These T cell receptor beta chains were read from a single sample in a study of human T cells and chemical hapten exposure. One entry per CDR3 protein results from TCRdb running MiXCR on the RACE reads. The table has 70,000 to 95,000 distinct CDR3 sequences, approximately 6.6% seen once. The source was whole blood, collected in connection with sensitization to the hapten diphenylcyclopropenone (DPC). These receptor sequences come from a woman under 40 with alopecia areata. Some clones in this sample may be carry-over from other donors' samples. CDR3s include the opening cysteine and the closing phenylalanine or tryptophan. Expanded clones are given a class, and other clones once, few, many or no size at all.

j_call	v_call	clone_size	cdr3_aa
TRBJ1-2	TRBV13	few	CASSLGPSAQVLNYGYTF
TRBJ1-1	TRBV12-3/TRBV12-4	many	CASSNGQGSAEAFF
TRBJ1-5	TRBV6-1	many	CASISTGRSEAQHF
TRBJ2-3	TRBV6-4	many	CASSGSLGTDTQYF
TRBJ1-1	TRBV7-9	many	CASSLQARNTEAFF
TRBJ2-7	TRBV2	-	CASSDRTVSSYEQYF
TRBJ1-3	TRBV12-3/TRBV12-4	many	CASSLARGIIRDKSSGNTIYF
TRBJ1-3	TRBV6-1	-	CASSEKESSGNTIYF
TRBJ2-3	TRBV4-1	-	CASSQSSQSTDTQYF
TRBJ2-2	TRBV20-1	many	CSARDQLGNTGELFF
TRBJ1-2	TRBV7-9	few	CASSTTTGVGYGYTF
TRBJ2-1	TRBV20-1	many	CSPSPDQGGQFF
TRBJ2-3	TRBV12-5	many	CASGLVLSGAPWPDTQYF
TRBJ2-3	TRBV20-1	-	CSAETPHQDTQYF
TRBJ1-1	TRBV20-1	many	CRGGMNTEAFF